This TCR beta chain was found in a study of cytomegalovirus exposure and HLA in healthy donors. Study observations and caveats: The study labeled fewer than 200 TCR beta chains cytomegalovirus-associated.

The germline gives CDR1 SGHRS, CDR2 YFSETQ. CDR3 length: 16 amino acids. V shed 3 bases, J shed 5 bases, and the junction held 12 bases outside the gene matches. Comment on this clone: Its specificity is unknown.

The PCR had 60 Vbeta and 13 Jbeta primers. Source study methods: A later analysis counted approximately 80 million unique TCR beta chains, 10 million to 12 million shared. Measured with immunoSEQ multiplex PCR; TCRdb has only the in-frame clones, and not every one. Clone size and the V and J calls come from that table; the DNA yielded D and trimming. This table has more than 85,000 clones, under 80% appearing once. The receptor was isolated from a man aged 35 to 55 in good health and CMV-seronegative. The sequencing sample was made of PBMCs. The V and J genes are TRBV5-1 and TRBJ2-5, with 8 bases lining up with TRBD2. CDR3 coding DNA: TGCGCCAGCAGCTCCCTCGGGGGGGGTGGTCTGGAGACCCAGTACTTC. It is translated as CASSSLGGGGLETQYF.